These 20 T cell receptor beta chains were sequenced from one sample in a study of blood T cells in healthy people across ages. Primers used in a second PCR of roughly 6 to 12 cycles were a sample-barcoded 5' primer and a J-beta primer mix. TCRdb re-analysed the 5' RACE reads in MiXCR, keeping a single row per CDR3 protein. Here the sample spans roughly 730,000 distinct CDR3 sequences, around three fifths being singletons. The sample was blood. The source of these receptors is a man aged 35 to 55 in good health.

The rearrangement uses TRBV20-1 and TRBJ1-4; D gene unclear. Germline V lookup: CDR1 DFQATT, CDR2 SNEGSKA (reference sequence). The ends were cut back, 0 bases at V and 9 bases at J, with 5 bases in the middle. CDR3 length: 11 residues. CDR3 in DNA: TGCAGTGCTAGAGATCTGAAAAAACTGTTTTTT. Translating gives CSARDLKKLFF.

The chain employs TRBV5-1 and TRBJ2-1, with TRBD2 matching over 7 bases. V dropped 0 bases and J dropped 4; count of bases not matched to a gene: 7. CDR3 length: 16 residues. Per the germline V gene, CDR1 is SGHRS and CDR2 is YFSETQ. The CDR3 bases are TGCGCCAGCAGCTTGGGGCTAAGCGGGGCTTACAATGAGCAGTTCTTC. Translation gives CASSLGLSGAYNEQFF. The full variable domain, in which reference TRBV5-1 and TRBJ2-1 provide the parts outside the CDR3, is KAGVTQTPRYLIKTRGQQVTLSCSPISGHRSVSWYQQTPGQGLQFLFEYFSETQRNKGNFPGRFSGRQFSNSRSEMNVSTLELGDSALYLCASSLGLSGAYNEQFFGPGTRLTVL.

This clonotype was seen a handful of times. V is TRBV6-5 and J is TRBJ2-1; 10 nucleotides line up with TRBD2. Germline loops: CDR1 MNHEY, CDR2 SVGAGI. This CDR3 has 17 residues. J lost 4 bases, V lost 0 bases, and 6 bases had no gene match. The CDR3 DNA follows: TGTGCCAGCAGTTACTCGCCTAGCGGGAGTTGGTACAATGAGCAGTTCTTC. Amino acids: CASSYSPSGSWYNEQFF.

In its sample, this clonotype was seen once. The chain uses TRBV4-1 and TRBJ2-3; D tentatively reads TRBD1 or TRBD2 (6 bases each). Deletions cut 0 bases from V and 2 bases from J, with 9 bases between. Germline loops: CDR1 MGHRA, CDR2 YSYEKL. CDR3 length: 15 amino acids. The CDR3 here is CASSQEGGTTDTQYF. For the CDR3, the DNA is TGCGCCAGCAGCCAAGAGGGGGGCACCACAGATACGCAGTATTTT.

This clonotype turned up a few times. It may be a read error: a sequence one base away is much more abundant. The CDR3 sequence: CASSDTVQERRYF. The CDR3 nucleotides read TGTGCCAGCAGTGACACCGTACAAGAACGGCGGTACTTC. The chain recombines TRBV6-5 with TRBJ2-5; D call uncertain. This CDR3 region has 13 residues. V gave up 5 bases and J gave up 13 bases, with 20 bases separating them. The germline V gene has CDR1 MNHEY and CDR2 SVGAGI.

This clonotype was detected a few times. The chain recombines TRBV20-1 with TRBJ2-7, with 9 bases lining up with TRBD1. This CDR3 spans 14 amino acids. Looked up from germline, CDR1 is DFQATT and CDR2 is SNEGSKA (reference sequence). Losses at the gene ends were 1 base for V and 3 bases for J; bases not matched to a gene: 4. The CDR3 nucleotides read TGCAGTGCTAGAGCGGGACAGGGTCTCTACGAGCAGTACTTC. It specifies CSARAGQGLYEQYF.

This clonotype was recorded only once. The rearrangement links TRBV4-2 to TRBJ2-3; 7 bases fit TRBD2. V lost 6 bases to trimming and J lost 1 base; unmatched junction nucleotides: 1. The CDR3 covers 13 residues. CDR1 and CDR2 (germline): LGHNA, YNFKEQ. CDR3 loop: CASSTSGTDTQYF. The CDR3 region has the DNA TGTGCCAGCAGTACTAGCGGCACAGATACGCAGTATTTT.

Note on this clonotype: At one end the junction does not follow the germline gene, possibly because of a read error. This rearrangement joins TRBV29-1 to TRBJ2-7; tentatively, D is TRBD1 or TRBD2 (5 bases each). Germline V gives CDR1 SQVTM, CDR2 ANQGSEA. This CDR3 is 14 amino acids long. CDR3 in amino acids: CSVEQGESSYGQYF. The DNA for the CDR3 is TGCAGCGTTGAACAGGGAGAAAGCTCCTACGGGCAGTACTTC.

The chain carries TRBV6-7 and TRBJ1-2; D uncertain. TRBV6-7 is an ORF for which the function is uncertain. This CDR3 has 14 residues. The germline V and J ends were trimmed by 2 bases and 3 bases, with 10 bases remaining between them. CDR3 nucleotides: TGTGCCAGCAGTTACAGTACGGCAGACTATGGCTACACCTTC. Encoded protein: CASSYSTADYGYTF.

This clonotype has only a few counts. This chain links TRBV4-1 with TRBJ1-6; no clear D gene. The V end was cut by 5 bases, the J end by 7 bases, with 12 bases between. CDR3 length: 14 residues. Germline lookup yields CDR1 MGHRA and CDR2 YSYEKL. The CDR3 reads CASSLRPANSPLHF. CDR3 bases: TGCGCCAGCAGCTTGAGACCAGCCAATTCACCCCTCCACTTT.

Only a few counts were recorded for this clonotype. The chain carries TRBV3-1 and TRBJ1-2; D remains ambiguous. The CDR3 consists of 14 residues. Per germline, CDR1 LGHDT and CDR2 YNNKEL (reference sequence). V lost 6 bases and J 1 base, leaving 12 bases between the germline ends. This CDR3 reads CASRQTLVNYGYTF. DNA of the CDR3: TGTGCCAGCAGGCAGACGTTGGTTAACTATGGCTACACCTTC.

The chain couples TRBV4-3 to TRBJ2-1, with TRBD2 as a possible D gene (6 bases). The CDR3 length is 17 residues. Deletions cut 0 bases from V and 2 bases from J, with 14 bases between. Germline CDR1 LGHNA, CDR2 YSLEER. CDR3 DNA: TGCGCCAGCAGCCAAGAGGGTGGGCGGGACGCCTACAATGAGCAGTTCTTC. This codes for CASSQEGGRDAYNEQFF.

The chain recombines TRBV15 with TRBJ2-7, with TRBD1 matching 9 bases. V was pared by 3 bases and J by 6 bases, with 3 bases of the junction left unmatched. Per the germline V gene, CDR1 is LNHNV and CDR2 is YYDKDF (reference sequence). This CDR3 has 13 residues. The CDR3 DNA reads as TGTGCCACCAGCAGGGACAGGGGTTTCGAGCAGTACTTC. Translated, it gives CATSRDRGFEQYF.

V gene TRBV20-1 combines with J gene TRBJ2-5; D is possibly TRBD1 (5 bases). Germline V gene lookup returns CDR1 DFQATT and CDR2 SNEGSKA (reference sequence). This CDR3 contains 13 residues. V lost 4 bases and J 5 bases, leaving 14 bases between the germline ends. The DNA of the CDR3 is TGCAGTGCTATATACAGGAATGGGGAGACCCAGTACTTC. This encodes CSAIYRNGETQYF.

This clonotype showed up just a few times. V usage is TRBV9 and J usage is TRBJ2-2, with 7 bases aligning to TRBD1. There are 14 residues in the CDR3. After removal of 4 bases from V and 5 bases from J, the junction contained 5 bases not matched to a gene. Germline-derived CDR1 and CDR2 are SGDLS and YYNGEE. The CDR3 reads CASSLRTGTGELFF. The CDR3 nucleotides are TGTGCCAGCAGCCTCCGGACAGGAACCGGGGAGCTGTTTTTT.

This clonotype was detected many times. The genes are TRBV29-1 and TRBJ2-3; D uncertain. Trimming cost V 2 bases and J 0 bases, with 9 bases left between them. The germline V gene encodes CDR1 SQVTM and CDR2 ANQGSEA. This CDR3 is built from 14 residues. CDR3 loop: CSVEWQPSTDTQYF. The CDR3 nucleotides read TGCAGCGTTGAATGGCAGCCTAGCACAGATACGCAGTATTTT.

V and J are TRBV29-1 and TRBJ2-1; tentatively, D is TRBD1 (6 bases). This CDR3 is built from 14 residues. Germline values: CDR1 SQVTM, CDR2 ANQGSEA. V was shortened by 7 bases and J by 7 bases, with 20 bases between the two germline ends. CDR3 nucleotides: TGCAGCGCTCCGACAGGATTCAGGTTGAATGAGCAGTTCTTC. This sequence encodes CSAPTGFRLNEQFF.

The chain carries TRBV5-1 and TRBJ2-7; TRBD2 is a possible D gene (5 bases). The germline V gene encodes CDR1 SGHRS and CDR2 YFSETQ. Trimming shortened V by 3 bases and J by 2 bases, and 18 bases separated the two germline ends. The CDR3 runs 16 residues. CDR3 sequence: CASSSTTLEGTYEQYF. CDR3 sequence (DNA): TGCGCCAGCAGCTCGACCACGCTTGAGGGCACCTACGAGCAGTACTTC.

The J gene is TRBJ2-6, the V gene TRBV5-1, with 8 bases identical to TRBD2. Germline-derived CDR1 and CDR2 are SGHRS and YFSETQ. Trimming at V came to 7 bases and at J to 2 bases, leaving 14 bases not matched to a gene. The CDR3 spans 18 residues. The CDR3 loop is CASLPSGGAQTGANVLTF. The CDR3 coding sequence is TGCGCCAGCCTACCTTCGGGGGGGGCGCAAACTGGGGCCAACGTCCTGACTTTC.

The J gene is TRBJ1-4, the V gene TRBV20-1; D uncertain. The CDR3 contains 15 residues. CDR1 DFQATT and CDR2 SNEGSKA come from the germline V gene (reference sequence). Trimming removed 0 bases from V and 3 bases from J, with 11 bases in between. The CDR3 DNA follows: TGCAGTGCTAGAGACGATAGTATGGCTAATGAAAAACTGTTTTTT. It is translated as CSARDDSMANEKLFF.